This T cell receptor (beta chain) is drawn from a study of T cells after yellow fever vaccination. Study background: Libraries from low-cell-number fractions were prepared with the SMART-Seq v4 Ultra Low Input RNA kit. Findings and limits, study-wide: Subsequent booster samples again held most clones from primary vaccination (roughly 96% CD4, about 86% CD8). Any FACS-sorted repertoire could hold abundant clonotypes that contaminate it from the bulk population.

Conversion of TCR transcripts into cDNA relied on 5'RACE template switching, which added a universal primer site and UMIs. TCRdb processed the 5' RACE reads anew with MiXCR; each CDR3 protein has one entry. The table lists around 50,000 distinct CDR3 sequences, around 7% of them singletons. Germline-derived CDR1 and CDR2 are SGHDN and FVKESK. The J segment lost 6 bases and the V segment lost 6 bases, leaving 17 bases of the junction unmatched. CDR3 length: 16 amino acids. The sample holds many counts of this clonotype. Its antigen is undetermined. The chain is built from TRBV14 and TRBJ2-7; 7 bases map to TRBD2. The clonotype originates from a man between 18 and 35 years old who received the YFV17D yellow fever vaccine. The sequencing used CD8+ T cells sorted from PBMCs, collected less than 16 days after the first yellow fever vaccination. The DNA of the CDR3 is TGTGCCAGCAGTCTGCGTCCGGGACCCGGGGGGTTCGAGCAGTACTTC. Protein sequence: CASSLRPGPGGFEQYF.